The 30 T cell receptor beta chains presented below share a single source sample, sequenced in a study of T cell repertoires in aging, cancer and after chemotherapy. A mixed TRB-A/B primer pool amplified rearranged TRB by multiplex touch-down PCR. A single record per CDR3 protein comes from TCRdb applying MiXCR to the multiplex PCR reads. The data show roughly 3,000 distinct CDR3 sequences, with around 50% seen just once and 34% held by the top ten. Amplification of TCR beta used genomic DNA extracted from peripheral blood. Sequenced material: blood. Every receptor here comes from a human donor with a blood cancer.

The CDR3 bases are TGTGCCAGCTCACCAGAACACCGCTATGGCTACACCTTC. Translated, it gives CASSPEHRYGYTF. The V call is TRBV18, the J call TRBJ1-2, with D hard to call. V shed 2 bases and J shed 4 bases, with 8 bases lying between them. CDR1 is KGHSH and CDR2 is LQKENI in the germline V gene. This CDR3 contains 13 residues.

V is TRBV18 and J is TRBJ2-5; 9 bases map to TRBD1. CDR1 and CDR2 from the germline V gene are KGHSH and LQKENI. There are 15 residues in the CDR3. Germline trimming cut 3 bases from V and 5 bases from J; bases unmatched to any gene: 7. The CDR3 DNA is TGTGCCAGCTCACCTGGGACAGGGCACGAGGAGACCCAGTACTTC. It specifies CASSPGTGHEETQYF.

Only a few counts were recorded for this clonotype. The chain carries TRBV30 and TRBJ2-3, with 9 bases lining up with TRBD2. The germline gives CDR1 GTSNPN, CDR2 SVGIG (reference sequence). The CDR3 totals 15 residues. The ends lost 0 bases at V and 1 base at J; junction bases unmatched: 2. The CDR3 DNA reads TGTGCCTGGAGTGTTAAGCGGGGGGGCACAGATACGCAGTATTTT. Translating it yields CAWSVKRGGTDTQYF.

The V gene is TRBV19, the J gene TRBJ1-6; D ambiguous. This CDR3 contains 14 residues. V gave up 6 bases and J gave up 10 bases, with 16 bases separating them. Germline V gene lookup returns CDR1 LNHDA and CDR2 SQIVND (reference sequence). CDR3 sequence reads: CASRVSLGESPLHF. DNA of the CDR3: TGTGCCAGTAGAGTCTCCCTCGGGGAGTCACCCCTCCACTTT. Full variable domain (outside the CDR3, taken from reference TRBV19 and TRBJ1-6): DGGITQSPKYLFRKEGQNVTLSCEQNLNHDAMYWYRQDPGQGLRLIYYSQIVNDFQKGDIAEGYSVSREKKESFPLTVTSAQKNPTAFYLCASRVSLGESPLHFGNGTRLTVT.

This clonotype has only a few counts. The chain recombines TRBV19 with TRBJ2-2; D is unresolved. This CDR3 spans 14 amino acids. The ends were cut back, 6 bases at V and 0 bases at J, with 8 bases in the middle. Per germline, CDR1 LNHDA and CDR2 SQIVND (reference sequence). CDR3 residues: CASRSIPNTGELFF. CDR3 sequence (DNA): TGTGCCAGTAGATCCATCCCGAACACCGGGGAGCTGTTTTTT.

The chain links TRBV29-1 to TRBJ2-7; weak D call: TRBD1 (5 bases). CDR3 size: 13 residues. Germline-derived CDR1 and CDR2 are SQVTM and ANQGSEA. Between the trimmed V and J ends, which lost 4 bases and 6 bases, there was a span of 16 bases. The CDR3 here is CSVAAQDPGEQYF. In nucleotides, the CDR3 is TGCAGCGTTGCGGCACAGGACCCGGGCGAGCAGTACTTC.

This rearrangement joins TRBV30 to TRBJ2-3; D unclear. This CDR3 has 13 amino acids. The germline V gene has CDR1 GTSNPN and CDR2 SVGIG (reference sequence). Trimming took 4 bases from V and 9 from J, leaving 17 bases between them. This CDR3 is CAWTRNTPGTQYF. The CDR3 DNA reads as TGTGCCTGGACCAGAAATACCCCCGGGACGCAGTATTTT.

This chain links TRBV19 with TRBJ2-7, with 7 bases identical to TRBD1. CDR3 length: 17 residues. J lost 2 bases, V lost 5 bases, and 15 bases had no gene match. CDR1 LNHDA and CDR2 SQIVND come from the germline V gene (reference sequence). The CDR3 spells CASSRQKRPGQTYEQYF. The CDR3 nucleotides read TGTGCCAGTAGTCGACAAAAGCGCCCGGGACAGACCTACGAGCAGTACTTC.

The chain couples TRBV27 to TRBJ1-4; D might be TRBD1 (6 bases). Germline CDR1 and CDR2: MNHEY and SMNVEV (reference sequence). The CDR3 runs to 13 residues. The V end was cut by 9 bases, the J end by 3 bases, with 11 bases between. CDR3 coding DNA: TGTGCCAGTCGGGGGCCTGCTAATGAAAAACTGTTTTTT. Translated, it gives CASRGPANEKLFF. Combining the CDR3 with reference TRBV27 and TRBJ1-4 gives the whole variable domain EAQVTQNPRYLITVTGKKLTVTCSQNMNHEYMSWYRQDPGLGLRQIYYSMNVEVTDKGDVPEGYKVSRKEKRNFPLILESPSPNQTSLYFCASRGPANEKLFFGSGTQLSVL.

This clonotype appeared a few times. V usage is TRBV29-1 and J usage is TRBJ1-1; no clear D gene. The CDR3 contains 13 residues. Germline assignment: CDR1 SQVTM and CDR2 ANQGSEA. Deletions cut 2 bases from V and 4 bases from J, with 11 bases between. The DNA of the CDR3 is TGCAGCGTTGAATACTCGGTGGGCACTGAAGCTTTCTTT. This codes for CSVEYSVGTEAFF. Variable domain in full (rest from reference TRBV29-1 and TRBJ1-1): SAVISQKPSRDICQRGTSLTIQCQVDSQVTMMFWYRQQPGQSLTLIATANQGSEATYESGFVIDKFPISRPNLTFSTLTVSNMSPEDSSIYLCSVEYSVGTEAFFGQGTRLTVV.

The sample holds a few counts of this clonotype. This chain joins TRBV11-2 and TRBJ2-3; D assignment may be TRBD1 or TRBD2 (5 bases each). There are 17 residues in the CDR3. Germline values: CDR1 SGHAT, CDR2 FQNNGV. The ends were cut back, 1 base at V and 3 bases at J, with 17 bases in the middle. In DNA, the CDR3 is TGTGCCAGCAGCTTAGTAGGGTTTGGGGGAGCGACAGATACGCAGTATTTT. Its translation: CASSLVGFGGATDTQYF. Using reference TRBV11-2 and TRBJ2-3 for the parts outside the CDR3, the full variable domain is EAGVAQSPRYKIIEKRQSVAFWCNPISGHATLYWYQQILGQGPKLLIQFQNNGVVDDSQLPKDRFSAERLKGVDSTLKIQPAKLEDSAVYLCASSLVGFGGATDTQYFGPGTRLTVL.

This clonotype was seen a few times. CDR3 bases: TGTGCCAGTAGCGAAGGACTAGCGGGGTCCCAAGAGACCCAGTACTTC. Amino acid sequence: CASSEGLAGSQETQYF. This chain connects TRBV19 to TRBJ2-5; 12 nucleotides match TRBD2. CDR1 is LNHDA, CDR2 SQIVND, per germline (reference sequence). V lost 6 bases and J lost 1; bases outside the gene matches: 6. This CDR3 region has 16 residues.

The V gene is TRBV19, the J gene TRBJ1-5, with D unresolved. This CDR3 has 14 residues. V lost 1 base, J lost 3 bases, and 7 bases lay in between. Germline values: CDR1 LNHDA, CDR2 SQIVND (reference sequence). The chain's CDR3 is CASSIVLINQPQHF. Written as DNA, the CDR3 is TGTGCCAGTAGTATAGTGCTGATCAATCAGCCCCAGCATTTT.

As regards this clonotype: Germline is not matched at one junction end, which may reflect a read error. The CDR3 here is CAISGQPDTQYF. The CDR3 DNA follows: TGTGCCATCAGTGGGCAGCCAGATACGCAGTATTTT. The genes are TRBV6-2 or TRBV6-3 and TRBJ2-3, with D uncertain. This CDR3 has 12 residues. Germline-derived CDR1 and CDR2 are MNHEY and SVGEGT.

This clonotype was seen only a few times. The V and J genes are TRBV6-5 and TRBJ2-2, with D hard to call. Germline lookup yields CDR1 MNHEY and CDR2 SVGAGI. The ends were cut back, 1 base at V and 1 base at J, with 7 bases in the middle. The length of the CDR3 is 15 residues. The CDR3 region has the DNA TGTGCCAGCAGTTACTTCTCGGGGAACACCGGGGAGCTGTTTTTT. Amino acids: CASSYFSGNTGELFF.

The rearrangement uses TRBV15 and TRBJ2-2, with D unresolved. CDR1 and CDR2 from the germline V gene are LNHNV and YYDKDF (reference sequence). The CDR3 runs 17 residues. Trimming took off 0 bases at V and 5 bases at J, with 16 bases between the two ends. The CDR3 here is CATSRDRTAYWTGELFF. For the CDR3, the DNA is TGTGCCACCAGCAGAGATCGGACGGCCTATTGGACCGGGGAGCTGTTTTTT.

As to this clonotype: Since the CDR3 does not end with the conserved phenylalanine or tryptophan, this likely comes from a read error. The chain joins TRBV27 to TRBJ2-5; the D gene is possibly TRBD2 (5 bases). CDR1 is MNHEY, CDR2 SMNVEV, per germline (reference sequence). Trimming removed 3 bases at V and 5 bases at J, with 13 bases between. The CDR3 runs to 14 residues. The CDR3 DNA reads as TGTGCCAGCAGTTTGAGGCTAGCCGGGGAGACCCAGTACTTG. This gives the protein CASSLRLAGETQYL.

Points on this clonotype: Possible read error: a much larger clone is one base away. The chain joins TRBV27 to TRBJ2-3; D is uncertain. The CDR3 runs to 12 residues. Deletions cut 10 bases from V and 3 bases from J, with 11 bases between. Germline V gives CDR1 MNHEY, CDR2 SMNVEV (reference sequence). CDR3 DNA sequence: TGTGCCACCAGCCCCACGACAGATACGCAGTATTTT. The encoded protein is CATSPTTDTQYF.

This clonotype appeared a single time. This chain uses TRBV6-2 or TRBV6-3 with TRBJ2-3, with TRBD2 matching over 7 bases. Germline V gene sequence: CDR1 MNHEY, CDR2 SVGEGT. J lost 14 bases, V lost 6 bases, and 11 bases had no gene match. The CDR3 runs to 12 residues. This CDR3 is CASRTSGAFPYF. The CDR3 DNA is TGTGCCAGCAGAACGAGCGGGGCTTTTCCGTATTTT.

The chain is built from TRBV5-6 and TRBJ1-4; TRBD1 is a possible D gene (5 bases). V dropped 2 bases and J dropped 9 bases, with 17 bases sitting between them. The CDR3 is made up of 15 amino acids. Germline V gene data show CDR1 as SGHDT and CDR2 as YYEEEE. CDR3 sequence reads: CASSLPGRVGQKLFF. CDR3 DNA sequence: TGTGCCAGCAGCTTACCTGGCAGGGTCGGACAAAAACTGTTTTTT. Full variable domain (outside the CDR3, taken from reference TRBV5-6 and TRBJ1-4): DAGVTQSPTHLIKTRGQQVTLRCSPKSGHDTVSWYQQALGQGPQFIFQYYEEEERQRGNFPDRFSGHQFPNYSSELNVNALLLGDSALYLCASSLPGRVGQKLFFGSGTQLSVL.

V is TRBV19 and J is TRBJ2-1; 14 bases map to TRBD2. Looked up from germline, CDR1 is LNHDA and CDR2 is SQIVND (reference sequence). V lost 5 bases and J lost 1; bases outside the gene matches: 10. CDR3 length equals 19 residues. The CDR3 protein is CASSPEGLAGAFSYNEQFF. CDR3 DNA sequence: TGTGCCAGTAGTCCCGAGGGACTAGCGGGGGCCTTTTCCTACAATGAGCAGTTCTTC.

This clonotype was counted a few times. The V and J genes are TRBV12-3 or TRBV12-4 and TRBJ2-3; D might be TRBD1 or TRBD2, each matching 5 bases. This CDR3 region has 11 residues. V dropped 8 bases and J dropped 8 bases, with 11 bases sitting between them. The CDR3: CASGGGGTQYF. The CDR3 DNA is TGTGCCAGCGGGGGTGGGGGTACGCAGTATTTT.

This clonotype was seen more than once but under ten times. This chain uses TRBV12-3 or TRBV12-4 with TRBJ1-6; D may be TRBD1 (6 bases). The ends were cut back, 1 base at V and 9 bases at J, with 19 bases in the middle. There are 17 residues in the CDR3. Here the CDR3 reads CASSLGGQGLGSSPLHF. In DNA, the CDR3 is TGTGCCAGCAGTTTAGGGGGCCAGGGGTTGGGAAGTTCACCCCTCCACTTT.

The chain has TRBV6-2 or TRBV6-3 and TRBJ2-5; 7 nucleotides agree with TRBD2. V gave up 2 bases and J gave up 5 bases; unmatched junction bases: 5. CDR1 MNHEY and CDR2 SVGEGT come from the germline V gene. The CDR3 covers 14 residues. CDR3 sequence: CASSYGRGRETQYF. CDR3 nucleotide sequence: TGTGCCAGCAGTTACGGGAGGGGTCGGGAGACCCAGTACTTC.

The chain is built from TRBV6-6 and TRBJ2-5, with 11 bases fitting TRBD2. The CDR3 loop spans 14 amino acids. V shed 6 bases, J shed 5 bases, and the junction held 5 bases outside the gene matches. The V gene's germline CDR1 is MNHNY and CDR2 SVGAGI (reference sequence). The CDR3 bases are TGTGCCAGCAGCTATAGCGGGGGGGCTGAGACCCAGTACTTC. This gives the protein CASSYSGGAETQYF.

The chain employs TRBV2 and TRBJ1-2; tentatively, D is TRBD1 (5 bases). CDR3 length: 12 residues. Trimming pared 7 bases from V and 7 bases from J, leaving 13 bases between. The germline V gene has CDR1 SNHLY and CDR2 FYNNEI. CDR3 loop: CASNLGLSGYTF. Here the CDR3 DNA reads TGTGCCAGCAATCTGGGGCTCAGTGGCTACACCTTC.

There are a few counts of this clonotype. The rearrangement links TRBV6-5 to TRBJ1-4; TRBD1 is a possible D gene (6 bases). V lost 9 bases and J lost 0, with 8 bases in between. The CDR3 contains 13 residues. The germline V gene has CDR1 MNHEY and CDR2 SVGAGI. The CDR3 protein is CASQGTTNEKLFF. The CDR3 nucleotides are TGTGCCAGTCAGGGGACAACTAATGAAAAACTGTTTTTT.

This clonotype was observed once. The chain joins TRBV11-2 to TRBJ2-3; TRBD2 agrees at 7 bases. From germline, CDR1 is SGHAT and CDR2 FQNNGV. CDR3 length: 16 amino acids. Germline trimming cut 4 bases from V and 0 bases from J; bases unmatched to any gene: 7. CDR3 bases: TGTGCCAGCAGCTGGGGAGGGCAGGCTAGCACAGATACGCAGTATTTT. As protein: CASSWGGQASTDTQYF. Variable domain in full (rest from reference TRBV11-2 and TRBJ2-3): EAGVAQSPRYKIIEKRQSVAFWCNPISGHATLYWYQQILGQGPKLLIQFQNNGVVDDSQLPKDRFSAERLKGVDSTLKIQPAKLEDSAVYLCASSWGGQASTDTQYFGPGTRLTVL.

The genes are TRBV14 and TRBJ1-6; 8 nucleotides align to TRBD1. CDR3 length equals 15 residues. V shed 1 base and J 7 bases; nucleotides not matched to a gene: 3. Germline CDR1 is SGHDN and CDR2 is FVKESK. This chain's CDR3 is CASSQVRGRNSPLHF. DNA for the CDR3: TGTGCCAGCAGCCAAGTCAGGGGGCGGAATTCACCCCTCCACTTT.

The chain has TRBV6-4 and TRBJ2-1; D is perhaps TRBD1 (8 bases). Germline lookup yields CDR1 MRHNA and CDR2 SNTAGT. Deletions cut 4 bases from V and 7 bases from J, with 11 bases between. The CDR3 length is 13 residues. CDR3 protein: CASSAQGGNEQFF. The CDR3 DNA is TGTGCCAGCAGTGCACAGGGGGGGAATGAGCAGTTCTTC.